One and the same sample provided the 3 T cell receptor beta chains below, sequenced in a study of molecular identifiers for immune sequencing clone quantification. TCRdb redid the calling of the PCR reads with MiXCR, one entry per CDR3 protein. The data contain approximately 500,000 distinct CDR3 sequences, around 23% of them seen just once; the ten biggest clones take up 0.76%. The sequencing sample was made of naive CD8+ T cells from blood, with Jurkat cell RNA spiked in. This sample's subset: FACS-sorted CD8+CD4-CCR7+CD45RA+ naive T cells. The source of these receptors is a human donor in good health. Some libraries in this study had Jurkat cell RNA spiked in.

This clonotype was recorded once. It may be a read error: a sequence one base away is much more abundant. The chain recombines TRBV7-2 with TRBJ2-2; TRBD2 is a possible D gene (5 bases). With 3 bases removed from V and 6 bases from J, the gap between germline ends came to 11 bases. The CDR3 is made up of 14 amino acids. Per the germline V gene, CDR1 is SGHTA and CDR2 is FQGNSA. CDR3 nucleotide sequence: TGTGCCAGCAGCTTTCGAGAGAGGGCCGGGGAGCTGTTTTTT. Translating it yields CASSFRERAGELFF.

The chain carries TRBV2 and TRBJ2-1; D possibly corresponds to TRBD1 (5 bases). Trimming removed 9 bases from V and 5 bases from J, with 17 bases in between. Germline V gene sequence: CDR1 SNHLY, CDR2 FYNNEI. There are 14 residues in the CDR3. The CDR3 DNA reads as TGTGCCAGATCCAGGGAACAGACCGACAATGAGCAGTTCTTC. This encodes CARSREQTDNEQFF.

This clonotype was observed a few times. The chain uses TRBV19 and TRBJ2-7; D is unresolved. The CDR3 is made up of 13 amino acids. From germline, CDR1 is LNHDA and CDR2 SQIVND (reference sequence). Between the trimmed V and J ends, which lost 3 bases and 6 bases, there was a span of 12 bases. CDR3 sequence reads: CASSIVESAEQYF. The CDR3 region has the DNA TGTGCCAGTAGTATCGTAGAGTCGGCCGAGCAGTACTTC.